Below, one T cell receptor beta chain is given with its context. Its antigen is unidentified. Sequenced by immunoSEQ multiplex PCR; TCRdb stores in-frame clones only, minus some. The sample consists of tens of thousands of clones, roughly 90% of them appearing once. Patients with a history of autoimmune disease or on systemic immunosuppression were excluded. The sample belongs to a study of OX40 agonist ivuxolimab in advanced cancers. Overall study findings and caveats: Both blood CD4+ and CD8+ T cells showed clonal growth by week 6 at 0.1 to 3.0 mg/kg.

The ends were cut back, 5 bases at V and 8 bases at J, with 24 bases in the middle. This CDR3 comprises 16 residues. Germline-derived CDR1 and CDR2 are SGHVT and SQSDAQ. V is TRBV7-4 and J is TRBJ1-2, with a weak D call TRBD1 (5 bases). The sequencing here drew on CD4+ or CD8+ T cells sorted from blood, taken in a trial of the OX40 agonist ivuxolimab. This clonotype was sampled from an adult with an advanced solid tumor such as melanoma, head and neck, liver or kidney cancer. The CDR3 spells CASSPRPGRGSEGYTF. The CDR3 DNA reads as TGTGCCAGCAGCCCACGCCCGGGACGGGGGAGTGAAGGCTACACCTTC.